Listed below are T cell receptor beta chains from one sample, sequenced in a study of blood T cell repertoires in COVID-19. Measured with immunoSEQ multiplex PCR; TCRdb has only the in-frame clones, and not every one. This table has approximately 290,000 clones, around nine tenths appearing once. The sample was peripheral blood. The source of these receptors is a woman aged 25 to 39 with COVID-19, enrolled during active disease. The CDR3 runs from the conserved cysteine through the conserved F or W. The order of the fields is D gene, J gene, V gene, clone size, CDR3 DNA, CDR3 protein. The D gene is left open where the match is weak. Clone size is stated in some rows and not others, as once, few, many or a class when expanded.

>TRBD1|TRBJ2-7|TRBV5-1|NA
TGCGCCAGCAGCTTAAGGGGAACCGGGACAGGGGCAGGCGAGCAGTACTTC
CASSLRGTGTGAGEQYF
>TRBD2|TRBJ2-7|TRBV5-4|NA
TGTGCCAGCAGTCTCGGGGGACTAGCGGGGGGAAACGAGCAGTACTTC
CASSLGGLAGGNEQYF
>TRBD1|TRBJ1-3|TRBV19|NA
TGTGCCAGTAGTAAGGGGACAGGCAAAGGAAACACCATATATTTT
CASSKGTGKGNTIYF
>NA|TRBJ1-6|TRBV19|NA
TGTGCCAGTAGTATAGCAAATAATTCACCCCTCCACTTT
CASSIANNSPLHF
>NA|TRBJ1-5|TRBV20-1|NA
TGCAGTGCTAGTAGGGGGGGTAATCAGCCCCAGCATTTT
CSASRGGNQPQHF
>NA|TRBJ1-5|TRBV23-1|NA
TGCGCCAGCAGTCAAATCGGTAGGGGCAAATGTAGTCAGCCCCAGCATTTT
CASSQIGRGKCSQPQHF
>NA|TRBJ2-7|TRBV28|NA
TGTGCCAGCAGTTCCAGACAGGTGTCGGACGAGCAGTACTTC
CASSSRQVSDEQYF
>TRBD2|TRBJ2-5|TRBV20-1|NA
TGCAGTGCCCGGGGGGTAGAGACCCAGTACTTC
CSARGVETQYF
>NA|TRBJ1-3|TRBV2|NA
TGTGCCAGCAGTGGGGCAGGGAACCCTGGAAACACCATATATTTT
CASSGAGNPGNTIYF
>TRBD2|TRBJ2-4|TRBV9|NA
TGTGCCAGCAGCGTAGTTGGAGCGGGGGTTCAGTACTTC
CASSVVGAGVQYF
>TRBD1|TRBJ2-7|TRBV23-1|NA
TGCGCCAGCAGTCAAGGGGACAGGGTACGATTGGGCGAGCAGTACTTC
CASSQGDRVRLGEQYF
>NA|TRBJ2-5|TRBV3-1/TRBV3-2|NA
TGTGCCAGCAGCCAAGAACTAGCCCCCCAAGAGACCCAGTACTTC
CASSQELAPQETQYF
>NA|TRBJ2-7|TRBV11-2|NA
TGTGCCAGCAGCCTCGGACTGCCGAGATACGAGCAGTACTTC
CASSLGLPRYEQYF
>TRBD1|TRBJ1-5|TRBV5-3|NA
TGTGCCAGAAGCGCCCTCCTACCCCGGGACAGGGACTATCAGCCCCAGCATTTT
CARSALLPRDRDYQPQHF
>TRBD2|TRBJ2-7|TRBV19|NA
TGTGCCAGTAGCGGACTAGCGGGGAACGAGCAGTACTTC
CASSGLAGNEQYF
>NA|TRBJ1-1|TRBV19|NA
TGTGCCAGTAGTATAACATCGAACACTGAAGCTTTCTTT
CASSITSNTEAFF
>NA|TRBJ1-5|TRBV16|once
TGTGCCAGCAGCCCGCACCGGGATCAGCCCCAGCATTTT
CASSPHRDQPQHF
>NA|TRBJ1-2|TRBV5-6|NA
TGTGCCAGCAGCTTGAGGGGGACACTTGAGGGCTACACCTTC
CASSLRGTLEGYTF
>TRBD2|TRBJ2-3|TRBV6-1|NA
TGTGCCAGCAGTGAAGAAGCGGGGGGGCCAGATACGCAGTATTTT
CASSEEAGGPDTQYF
>NA|TRBJ2-5|TRBV5-1|NA
TGCGCCAGCAGCCTTGGGCAGCCGAAGGAGACCCAGTACTTC
CASSLGQPKETQYF
>TRBD1|TRBJ1-4|TRBV5-1|NA
TGCGCCAGCAGCCCCTTTAGACAGGGTCTCGGTGAAAAACTGTTTTTT
CASSPFRQGLGEKLFF
>NA|TRBJ1-5|TRBV28|NA
TGTGCCAGCAAAACCCCGGGGTATCAGCCCCAGCATTTT
CASKTPGYQPQHF
>NA|TRBJ1-5|TRBV5-6|NA
TGTGCCAGCAGCTTGAGAGGTCAGCCCCAGCATTTT
CASSLRGQPQHF
>NA|TRBJ1-2|TRBV15|NA
TGTGCCACCAGCAGAGATCAGGTATATGGCTACACCTTC
CATSRDQVYGYTF
>NA|TRBJ2-5|TRBV6-5|NA
TGTGCCACGGAAAAAAGGGGGAAAGAGACCCAGTACTTC
CATEKRGKETQYF
>TRBD1|TRBJ2-7|TRBV11-2|NA
TGTGCCAGCAGCTTAGAAGGGACAGGGGGCAACGAGCAGTACTTC
CASSLEGTGGNEQYF
>NA|TRBJ1-6|TRBV7-9|NA
TGTGCCGTCCGGGACAAGAATAATTCACCCCTCCACTTT
CAVRDKNNSPLHF
>NA|TRBJ1-2|TRBV19|NA
TGTGCCAGTAGGACCATTCGCGGCGGCTACACCTTC
CASRTIRGGYTF
>NA|TRBJ2-2|TRBV7-2|NA
TGTGCCAGCAGAGAAGAAGGCCTAGCAGGTACCGGGGAGCTGTTTTTT
CASREEGLAGTGELFF
>NA|TRBJ2-5|TRBV6-1|NA
TGTGCCAGCAGTGAAGCGGGCAGGGGGGTGGGAGAGACCCAGTACTTC
CASSEAGRGVGETQYF
>NA|TRBJ2-3|TRBV6-5|NA
TGTGCCAGCAGTCCCTTGACAGGAGCAGATACGCAGTATTTT
CASSPLTGADTQYF
>TRBD1|TRBJ1-2|TRBV29-1|once
TGCAGCGTTTTTCTGGAGCGAGGGGGCCATGGCTACACCTTC
CSVFLERGGHGYTF
>NA|TRBJ2-1|TRBV24-1|NA
TGTGCCACCAGTGATTTCACAGGGTATAGTGAGCAGTTCTTC
CATSDFTGYSEQFF
>TRBD1|TRBJ1-5|TRBV12-5|NA
TGTGCTAGTGGTTTGGTACAAGGGGGCGGAAATCAGCCCCAGCATTTT
CASGLVQGGGNQPQHF
>NA|TRBJ1-1|TRBV4-1|once
TGCGCCAGCAGCCAAGTCAGGGGACAAACTGAAGCTTTCTTT
CASSQVRGQTEAFF
>NA|TRBJ2-5|TRBV7-2|once
TGTGCCAGCAGCTTACCCGGGACCCAGTACTTC
CASSLPGTQYF
>TRBD1|TRBJ2-2|TRBV7-6|NA
TGTGCCAGCAGCTCCCCAAGACAGGGGTTATCCGGGGAGCTGTTTTTT
CASSSPRQGLSGELFF
>NA|TRBJ1-1|TRBV11-2|NA
TGTGCCAGCAGCCTAGAAACAGCGAACACTGAAGCTTTCTTT
CASSLETANTEAFF
>TRBD2|TRBJ2-1|TRBV11-2|NA
TGTGCCAGCAGCTTTTTTAGCGGGGGGAACAATGAGCAGTTCTTC
CASSFFSGGNNEQFF
>NA|TRBJ2-2|TRBV6-5|NA
TGTGCCAGCAGACTGCACACCGGGGAGCTGTTTTTT
CASRLHTGELFF
>TRBD1|TRBJ1-1|TRBV14|once
TGTGCCAGCAGCCTCTACGGACAGGGGAACACTGAAGCTTTCTTT
CASSLYGQGNTEAFF
>NA|TRBJ2-3|TRBV4-1|once
TGCGCCAGCAGCCTCACGTTTAGGGGGGGCCTAGATACGCAGTATTTT
CASSLTFRGGLDTQYF
>NA|TRBJ1-1|TRBV10-2|NA
TGCGCCAGCAGACCACAGGGTACTGAAGCTTTCTTT
CASRPQGTEAFF
>TRBD2|TRBJ2-1|TRBV4-1|NA
TGCGCCAGCAGCCACCTGGCGACTAGCGGGGTCTACAATGAGCAGTTCTTC
CASSHLATSGVYNEQFF
>TRBD1|TRBJ2-7|TRBV24-1|NA
TGTGCCACCAGTGATTCCGGGACAGGGCTATTAGGAGACGAGCAGTACTTC
CATSDSGTGLLGDEQYF